This TCR beta chain was captured by sequencing in a study of T cells in Graves' hyperthyroidism and ophthalmopathy. Regarding the study as a whole: The majority of expanded thyroid clonotypes above 0.001 also appeared in blood.

Amplified TCR beta CDR3 regions came from RNA transcripts. A set of HTBI primers served as the primers for a first-round RT-PCR of the TCR CDR3. Each CDR3 protein is one row after TCRdb ran MiXCR on the multiplex PCR reads. This table holds 560,000 or so distinct CDR3 sequences, around 45% found once. This CDR3 contains 13 residues. V gave up 1 base and J gave up 6 bases, with 10 bases separating them. Germline loops: CDR1 SGDLS, CDR2 YYNGEE. Graves' hyperthyroidism qualified as stable when ophthalmopathy did not progress within 18 months. Each patient was aged 18 to 65 and had newly diagnosed hyperthyroidism of under 2 months' duration. In regard to this clonotype: As yet, its antigen is unknown.

Sequencing used peripheral blood or thyroid tissue (not recorded which). This chain links TRBV9 with TRBJ1-2; no definite D call. The receptor was isolated from a woman aged 18-30 years with Graves' hyperthyroidism. CDR3 sequence: CASSVSGANGYTF. The CDR3 nucleotides read TGTGCCAGCAGCGTATCCGGTGCCAATGGCTACACCTTC.